Below are 9 T cell receptor beta chains sequenced from a single sample in a study of T cells expressing NK-cell markers. TCRdb reworked the 5' RACE reads into one entry per CDR3 protein, no DNA. The listing contains about 150,000 distinct CDR3 sequences. Sequencing used blood T cells: a sorted CD56 or NKG2C T cell subset, CD4+ or CD8+ T cells, or bulk PBMC T cells (not recorded which). Every receptor here comes from a man aged 18 to 29 in good health.

The J gene is TRBJ2-1, the V gene TRBV27; TCRdb designates TRBD1, a call that cannot be tested without DNA. This CDR3 is built from 15 residues. The germline V gene has CDR1 MNHEY and CDR2 SMNVEV (reference sequence). CDR3 loop: CASTSGTATSNEQFF.

This chain connects TRBV25-1 to TRBJ2-7; lacking DNA, the TRBD1 call made by TCRdb goes unchecked. The CDR3 contains 13 residues. CDR1 is MGHDK and CDR2 is SYGVNS in the germline V gene. Here the CDR3 reads CASSPGVGYEQYF.

The chain links TRBV5-4 to TRBJ2-1; the TRBD1 assignment by TCRdb is unverifiable without DNA. CDR3 length: 13 residues. Germline CDR1 and CDR2: SGHNT and YYREEE (reference sequence). The CDR3 here is CASETGAGNEQFF.

The chain is built from TRBV5-5 and TRBJ1-1. This CDR3 has 13 residues. Germline CDR1 SGHKS, CDR2 YYEKEE (reference sequence). CDR3: CASSLSQRIEAFF.

CDR3 amino acids: CASRNLVPVSNYGYTF. This chain connects TRBV12-3 or TRBV12-4 to TRBJ1-2; the TCRdb D gene call, TRBD1, has no DNA to confirm it. This CDR3 is 16 amino acids long.

The chain has TRBV15 and TRBJ2-7; TCRdb lists TRBD1, though no DNA is available to test this call. The CDR3 has 16 amino acids. Germline loops: CDR1 LNHNV, CDR2 YYDKDF (reference sequence). The CDR3 is CATSRAGTVVTYEQYF.

The V and J genes are TRBV19 and TRBJ2-1; no DNA is available, so the TRBD1 call from TCRdb remains unchecked. Germline CDR1 LNHDA, CDR2 SQIVND (reference sequence). The CDR3 length is 13 residues. The CDR3 protein is CASSMAGGNEQFF. The full variable domain, in which reference TRBV19 and TRBJ2-1 provide the parts outside the CDR3, is DGGITQSPKYLFRKEGQNVTLSCEQNLNHDAMYWYRQDPGQGLRLIYYSQIVNDFQKGDIAEGYSVSREKKESFPLTVTSAQKNPTAFYLCASSMAGGNEQFFGPGTRLTVL.

The chain recombines TRBV7-8 with TRBJ2-1. Germline V gene sequence: CDR1 SGHVS, CDR2 FQNEAQ. This CDR3 region has 13 residues. CDR3 protein: CASSLTSKDEQFF.

The chain combines TRBV30 with TRBJ2-1. This CDR3 contains 12 residues. In germline, CDR1 is GTSNPN, CDR2 SVGIG (reference sequence). CDR3 sequence reads: CAWSLSLNEQFF. The entire variable domain, with the rest obtained from reference TRBV30 and TRBJ2-1, is as follows: SQTIHQWPATLVQPVGSPLSLECTVEGTSNPNLYWYRQAAGRGLQLLFYSVGIGQISSEVPQNLSASRPQDRQFILSSKKLLLSDSGFYLCAWSLSLNEQFFGPGTRLTVL.